One sample yielded the 25 T cell receptor beta chains listed below, sequenced in a study of long-term antiretroviral therapy in people with HIV. Sequencing relied on immunoSEQ assay v3.0, run at survey level. Sequenced by immunoSEQ multiplex PCR; TCRdb stores in-frame clones only, minus some. The table records roughly 28,000 clones, around 86% of them present only once. The material sequenced was unsorted PBMCs, taken just over 2.6 years after starting antiretroviral therapy. The receptors derive from a man aged 35-49 years with HIV.

V usage is TRBV28 and J usage is TRBJ2-7; D unresolved. CDR3 length: 15 residues. CDR1 is MDHEN and CDR2 is SYDVKM in the germline V gene. The V gene lost 6 bases and the J gene lost 0 bases, with 15 bases spanning the gap. CDR3 DNA sequence: TGTGCCAGCAGACTCGGACGTCGGAGCTCCTACGAGCAGTACTTC. The encoded protein is CASRLGRRSSYEQYF.

This chain links TRBV15 with TRBJ1-5, with D possibly matching TRBD1 (5 bases). The CDR3 length is 16 residues. The V end lost 0 bases, the J end lost 3 bases, and 12 bases lay between the germline ends. CDR1 is LNHNV and CDR2 is YYDKDF in the germline V gene (reference sequence). CDR3 sequence (DNA): TGTGCCACCAGCAGAGATCTTGAACAGGACAATCAGCCCCAGCATTTT. Translated: CATSRDLEQDNQPQHF.

The V gene is TRBV27, the J gene TRBJ2-5, with D perhaps being TRBD1 or TRBD2 (5 bases each). The CDR3 is 14 amino acids. Trimming took off 9 bases at V and 4 bases at J, with 18 bases between the two ends. Germline V gene sequence: CDR1 MNHEY, CDR2 SMNVEV (reference sequence). The CDR3 loop is CASRGETGGETQYF. CDR3 nucleotide sequence: TGTGCCAGTAGAGGGGAAACGGGCGGAGAGACCCAGTACTTC.

The J gene is TRBJ1-5, the V gene TRBV11-2, with 7 nucleotides matching TRBD1. The CDR3 totals 15 residues. Trimming took 1 base from V and 7 from J; bases not matched to a gene: 7. Germline CDR1 reads SGHAT; CDR2 reads FQNNGV. CDR3 protein: CASSLGTGNSQPQHF. CDR3 DNA: TGTGCCAGCAGCTTAGGGACAGGTAACAGCCAGCCCCAGCATTTT.

V gene TRBV30 combines with J gene TRBJ2-5; D ambiguous. CDR1 and CDR2 (germline): GTSNPN, SVGIG (reference sequence). Trimming shortened V by 2 bases and J by 1 base, and 11 bases separated the two germline ends. There are 14 residues in the CDR3. CDR3 region: CAWSPIWGQETQYF. CDR3 sequence (DNA): TGTGCCTGGAGTCCGATTTGGGGCCAAGAGACCCAGTACTTC.

The gene calls are TRBV19 and TRBJ1-1, with D unclear. There are 14 residues in the CDR3. Trimming removed 2 bases at V and 6 bases at J, with 13 bases between. The germline V gene has CDR1 LNHDA and CDR2 SQIVND (reference sequence). This CDR3 reads CASSISTTGAEAFF. CDR3 coding DNA: TGTGCCAGTAGTATAAGTACGACTGGGGCTGAAGCTTTCTTT.

CDR3 sequence reads: CASSEKGRFRTDTQYF. As DNA, the CDR3 is TGTGCCAGCAGTGAGAAGGGGAGGTTCCGCACAGATACGCAGTATTTT. This sequence joins TRBV2 and TRBJ2-3, with a tentative D call TRBD2 (6 bases). V was pared by 3 bases and J by 1 base, with 14 bases between. Per germline, CDR1 SNHLY and CDR2 FYNNEI. The CDR3 runs 16 residues.

The genes are TRBV5-1 and TRBJ1-1, with D perhaps TRBD1 (6 bases). Germline CDR1 is SGHRS and CDR2 is YFSETQ. CDR3 length: 16 residues. Trimming took 1 base from V and 3 from J, leaving 16 bases between them. The CDR3 here is CASSLPGAAGHTEAFF. The CDR3 bases are TGCGCCAGCAGCTTGCCAGGGGCAGCCGGGCACACTGAAGCTTTCTTT.

The chain joins TRBV28 to TRBJ2-1; 8 nucleotides match TRBD1. The CDR3 totals 16 residues. The ends lost 5 bases at V and 2 bases at J; junction bases unmatched: 8. Germline assignment: CDR1 MDHEN and CDR2 SYDVKM. The CDR3 loop reads CASSRVAGQAYNEQFF. The CDR3 nucleotides are TGTGCCAGCAGTCGTGTTGCGGGACAGGCCTACAATGAGCAGTTCTTC.

The sample holds one count of this clone. The chain carries TRBV27 and TRBJ2-1; D is unresolved. The CDR3 is made up of 15 amino acids. Germline CDR1 is MNHEY and CDR2 is SMNVEV (reference sequence). Trimming stripped 0 bases from V and 4 bases from J, with 10 bases between. DNA for the CDR3: TGTGCCAGCAGTTTATCTGGGAACGTGTACAATGAGCAGTTCTTC. It translates to CASSLSGNVYNEQFF.

J is TRBJ1-5 and V is TRBV4-1; the D is unclear. This CDR3 has 13 amino acids. The V gene's germline CDR1 is MGHRA and CDR2 YSYEKL. Trimming cost V 0 bases and J 7 bases, with 7 bases left between them. The DNA for the CDR3 is TGCGCCAGCAGCCAAGATATTTACCAGCCCCAGCATTTT. It yields the protein CASSQDIYQPQHF.

The V call is TRBV6-6, the J call TRBJ2-3; D is possibly TRBD2 (5 bases). Deletions cut 5 bases from V and 9 bases from J, with 6 bases between. The V gene's germline CDR1 is MNHNY and CDR2 SVGAGI (reference sequence). CDR3 length: 10 residues. The CDR3 nucleotides read TGTGCCAGCAGTGGAGGCACGCAGTATTTT. As protein: CASSGGTQYF.

The chain couples TRBV4-3 to TRBJ1-4; D ambiguous. The V end was cut by 4 bases, the J end by 3 bases, with 9 bases between. This CDR3 is built from 14 residues. Germline V CDR1 and CDR2: LGHNA, YSLEER. CDR3 sequence (DNA): TGCGCCAGCAGCCTAAGCCGTCCTAATGAAAAACTGTTTTTT. Encoded protein: CASSLSRPNEKLFF.

Here the CDR3 DNA reads TGTGCCAGCAGCCCCGACAGGAATCAGCCCCAGCATTTT. As protein: CASSPDRNQPQHF. The gene calls are TRBV11-2 and TRBJ1-5; D might be TRBD1 (6 bases). The length of the CDR3 is 13 residues. Germline lookup yields CDR1 SGHAT and CDR2 FQNNGV. With 5 bases removed from V and 4 bases from J, the gap between germline ends came to 9 bases.

In DNA, the CDR3 is TGTGCCAGCAGCTTAGCCGGGGGCGGATCAACCTACGAGCAGTACTTC. It encodes CASSLAGGGSTYEQYF. J is TRBJ2-7 and V is TRBV7-2; D is possibly TRBD1 or TRBD2 (6 bases each). CDR3 length equals 16 residues. Trimming left V 0 bases short and J 2 bases short, with 14 bases between. CDR1 is SGHTA and CDR2 is FQGNSA in the germline V gene.

The chain recombines TRBV4-2 with TRBJ1-4; a weak D match, TRBD1 (5 bases). V shed 0 bases and J shed 0 bases, with 17 bases lying between them. This CDR3 is built from 19 residues. Germline CDR1 is LGHNA and CDR2 is YNFKEQ. In DNA form, the CDR3 reads TGTGCCAGCAGCCAAGACCGCGGGACGTCAGGGCCAACTAATGAAAAACTGTTTTTT. Encoded protein: CASSQDRGTSGPTNEKLFF.

This clone was counted a single time. The V gene is TRBV29-1, the J gene TRBJ1-6; D not resolved. Trimming stripped 4 bases from V and 8 bases from J, with 12 bases between. CDR3 length equals 13 residues. Germline V gene lookup returns CDR1 SQVTM and CDR2 ANQGSEA. CDR3 sequence (DNA): TGCAGCGTTGCAACCGCGAGGGATTCACCCCTCCACTTT. Its protein product is CSVATARDSPLHF.

The chain recombines TRBV5-6 with TRBJ1-1, with TRBD1 identical over 7 bases. The CDR3 spans 13 residues. The germline gives CDR1 SGHDT, CDR2 YYEEEE. V was pared by 1 base and J by 8 bases, with 5 bases of the junction left unmatched. Written as DNA, the CDR3 is TGTGCCAGCAGCTTGCTAGGGGACAGAGAAGCTTTCTTT. Its protein product is CASSLLGDREAFF.

V is TRBV7-9 and J is TRBJ2-7, with 8 bases aligning to TRBD1. There are 15 residues in the CDR3. Germline CDR1 SEHNR, CDR2 FQNEAQ (reference sequence). J gave up 0 bases and V 5 bases, and 6 bases lay outside the gene matches. The DNA of the CDR3 is TGTGCCAGCAGCCCGACAGGGGACAGCTCCTACGAGCAGTACTTC. Translating gives CASSPTGDSSYEQYF.

Judged by abundance, this clone is medium-sized. The gene calls are TRBV7-9 and TRBJ2-2; tentative D call: TRBD2 (5 bases). V lost 5 bases and J 6 bases, leaving 16 bases between the germline ends. Germline loops: CDR1 SEHNR, CDR2 FQNEAQ (reference sequence). The length of the CDR3 is 15 residues. DNA for the CDR3: TGTGCCAGCAGCCCCGAGGGCTTTTTGGCCGGGGAGCTGTTTTTT. Protein product: CASSPEGFLAGELFF. Full variable domain (outside the CDR3, taken from reference TRBV7-9 and TRBJ2-2): DTGVSQNPRHKITKRGQNVTFRCDPISEHNRLYWYRQTLGQGPEFLTYFQNEAQLEKSRLLSDRFSAERPKGSFSTLEIQRTEQGDSAMYLCASSPEGFLAGELFFGEGSRLTVL.

The chain links TRBV28 to TRBJ2-6; D uncertain. The CDR3 consists of 16 residues. Trimming took 3 bases from V and 0 from J, leaving 9 bases between them. CDR1 is MDHEN, CDR2 SYDVKM, per germline. CDR3 DNA: TGTGCCAGCAGTTTTCTTGAAAACTCTGGGGCCAACGTCCTGACTTTC. Its translation: CASSFLENSGANVLTF.

J is TRBJ1-2 and V is TRBV27; D is perhaps TRBD1 (5 bases). V lost 4 bases, J lost 2 bases, and 11 bases lay in between. This CDR3 is built from 14 residues. Germline V lookup: CDR1 MNHEY, CDR2 SMNVEV (reference sequence). DNA for the CDR3: TGTGCCAGCAGTTGGGACTCGAAAAACTATGGCTACACCTTC. It encodes CASSWDSKNYGYTF.

The J gene is TRBJ2-7, the V gene TRBV9; 9 bases map to TRBD1. This CDR3 contains 14 residues. J lost 3 bases, V lost 4 bases, and 5 bases had no gene match. Germline CDR1 is SGDLS and CDR2 is YYNGEE. The CDR3 reads CASSSGQGFYEQYF. The CDR3, as DNA: TGTGCCAGCAGCTCGGGACAGGGTTTCTACGAGCAGTACTTC. The entire variable domain, with the rest obtained from reference TRBV9 and TRBJ2-7, is as follows: DSGVTQTPKHLITATGQRVTLRCSPRSGDLSVYWYQQSLDQGLQFLIQYYNGEERAKGNILERFSAQQFPDLHSELNLSSLELGDSALYFCASSSGQGFYEQYFGPGTRLTVT.

J is TRBJ1-2 and V is TRBV7-2; 9 bases align to TRBD1. This CDR3 contains 17 residues. The germline V gene encodes CDR1 SGHTA and CDR2 FQGNSA. The ends lost 5 bases at V and 4 bases at J; junction bases unmatched: 14. This CDR3 is CASSLLLTGGGGYGYTF. The DNA of the CDR3 is TGTGCCAGCAGCCTCCTGCTTACAGGGGGCGGTGGCTATGGCTACACCTTC. Looking up the rest from reference TRBV7-2 and TRBJ1-2 gives the full variable domain: GAGVSQSPSNKVTEKGKDVELRCDPISGHTALYWYRQSLGQGLEFLIYFQGNSAPDKSGLPSDRFSAERTGGSVSTLTIQRTQQEDSAVYLCASSLLLTGGGGYGYTFGSGTRLTVV.

The chain combines TRBV5-1 with TRBJ2-5; perhaps TRBD2 as D (6 bases). CDR3 size: 15 residues. V lost 3 bases, J lost 1 base, and 13 bases lay in between. CDR1 is SGHRS, CDR2 YFSETQ, per germline. The CDR3 spells CASSSFVGGQETQYF. DNA for the CDR3: TGCGCCAGCAGCTCGTTTGTGGGGGGCCAAGAGACCCAGTACTTC.